This TCR beta chain was identified in a study of technical replicates of blood from several donors listed by TCRdb under 2017. Counted from cysteine to phenylalanine, this CDR3 has 14 amino acids. Of all the DNA, just the CDR3 is kept, 42 bases in frame from base 1. CDR1 MNHEY and CDR2 SVGAGI are derived from the germline V gene. V gives up 0 bases and J gives up 1 base, and the segment between their germline ends measures 7 bases. The library was prepared using the immunoSEQ multiplex PCR assay. Here the immuneACCESS table is served through TCRdb, limited to in-frame sequences with V and J called. Missing clones are a known gap in these copies; in checked studies unresolved V genes cover under half, and the rest lacks a known reason. This sample is represented by tens of thousands of clones; 96% of them were singletons. The ten largest clones take up around 0.18% of the sample. Of note for this clone: There is no known antigen for this receptor. The record has no base qualities; no much larger clone is one base away.

The TCR comes from a human donor in good health. Sequencing used T cells isolated from PBMCs. The chain uses TRBV6-5 and TRBJ2-7, and the D gene may be TRBD1, 5 bases matching. This receptor carries the CDR3 CASSYSTVSYEQYF. In nucleotide form, the sequence is TGTGCCAGCAGTTACTCGACAGTTTCCTACGAGCAGTACTTC.